This TCR beta chain was sequenced in a study of vaccination and CD4 T cells after COVID-19. Broader study findings: Reactive clone data from convalescent patients indicated a median of about 90% appearing only post-vaccination.

As to this clonotype: The antigen remains unidentified.

With V trimmed by 3 bases and J by 6 bases, 9 bases remained unmatched. The CDR3 is 16 residues long. CDR1 and CDR2 (germline): SGHVS, FQNEAQ. The treatment here: approximately nine-day PBMC culture with coronavirus spike peptide pools or control peptides (ViraFEST assay). Gathered ahead of the COVID-19 pandemic (2011-2018) were the CD4+ T cells of the unexposed donor. Antigen-specific T cells were expanded with peptide pools by ViraFEST, and TCRs were then sequenced. Wells contained two million PBMCs each, and these were cultured with roughly 10 IU/ml IL-2 and roughly 10 ug/ml peptide pools. Cultured CD4+ T-cell DNA underwent Oncomine TCR Beta short-read sequencing. The genomic DNA was obtained from cultured CD4+ T cells by extraction with the QIAamp micro DNA kit. TCRdb called the PCR reads again in MiXCR, with one record for every CDR3 protein. The sample has about 9,700 distinct CDR3 sequences, 30% to 35% seen once.

The TCR sequence derives from a human donor in good health. The sequenced material came from CD4+ T cells from blood, cultured in vitro. The chain has TRBV7-8 and TRBJ2-1; 9 bases map to TRBD1. This chain's CDR3 is CASSLAGWTGVNEQFF. CDR3 coding DNA: TGTGCCAGCAGCTTGGCGGGGTGGACAGGGGTCAATGAGCAGTTCTTC.